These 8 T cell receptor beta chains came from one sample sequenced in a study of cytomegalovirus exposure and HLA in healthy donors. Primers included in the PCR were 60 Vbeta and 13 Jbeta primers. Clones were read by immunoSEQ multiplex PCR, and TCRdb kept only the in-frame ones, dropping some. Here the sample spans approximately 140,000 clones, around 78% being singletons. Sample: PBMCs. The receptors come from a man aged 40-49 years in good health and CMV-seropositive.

CDR3 sequence: CASSSAIGIGSEEQYF. The DNA for the CDR3 is TGCGCCAGCAGCTCGGCGATTGGAATCGGGAGCGAGGAGCAGTACTTC. The V call is TRBV5-1, the J call TRBJ2-7, with D possibly being TRBD2 (6 bases). This CDR3 contains 16 residues. V was shortened by 3 bases and J by 7 bases, with 23 bases between the two germline ends. Germline V gene sequence: CDR1 SGHRS, CDR2 YFSETQ.

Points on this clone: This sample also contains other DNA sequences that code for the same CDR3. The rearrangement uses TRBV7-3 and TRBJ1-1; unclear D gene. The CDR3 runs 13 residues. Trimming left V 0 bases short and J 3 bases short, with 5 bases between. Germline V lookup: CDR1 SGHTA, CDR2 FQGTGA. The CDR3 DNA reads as TGTGCCAGCAGCTTAACCCGGGACACTGAAGCTTTCTTT. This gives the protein CASSLTRDTEAFF.

CDR3 nucleotides: TGTGCCAGCAGTGAAGCGCGAGATACGCAGTATTTT. As protein: CASSEARDTQYF. The chain combines TRBV2 with TRBJ2-3, with unresolved D. The V end was cut by 0 bases, the J end by 5 bases, with 3 bases between. CDR1 and CDR2 (germline): SNHLY, FYNNEI. The CDR3 is 12 residues long.

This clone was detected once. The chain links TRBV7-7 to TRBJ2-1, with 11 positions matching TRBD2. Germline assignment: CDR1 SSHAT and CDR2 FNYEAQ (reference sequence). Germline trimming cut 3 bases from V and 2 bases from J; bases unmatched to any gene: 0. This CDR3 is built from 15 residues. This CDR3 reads CASSFSGRAYNEQFF. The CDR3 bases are TGTGCCAGCAGCTTTAGCGGGAGGGCCTACAATGAGCAGTTCTTC.

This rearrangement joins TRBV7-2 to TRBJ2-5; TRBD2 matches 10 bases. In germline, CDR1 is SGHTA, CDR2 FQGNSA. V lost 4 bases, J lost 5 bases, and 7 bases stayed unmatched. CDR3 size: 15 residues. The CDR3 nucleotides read TGTGCCAGCAGCTACCTAGCGGGAGATGGGGAGACCCAGTACTTC. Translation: CASSYLAGDGETQYF.

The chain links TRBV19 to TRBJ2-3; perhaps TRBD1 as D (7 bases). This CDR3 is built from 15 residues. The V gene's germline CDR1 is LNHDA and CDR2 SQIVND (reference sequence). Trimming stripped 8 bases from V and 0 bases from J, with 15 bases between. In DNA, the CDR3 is TGTGCCAGTGGGGGGACAGAACTAAGCACAGATACGCAGTATTTT. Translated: CASGGTELSTDTQYF.

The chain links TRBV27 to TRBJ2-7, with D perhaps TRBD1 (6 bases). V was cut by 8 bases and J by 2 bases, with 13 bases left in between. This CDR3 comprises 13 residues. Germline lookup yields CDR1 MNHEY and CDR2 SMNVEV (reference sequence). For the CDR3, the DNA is TGTGCCAGCCCTCTGGGGGCTGCCTACGAGCAGTACTTC. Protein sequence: CASPLGAAYEQYF.

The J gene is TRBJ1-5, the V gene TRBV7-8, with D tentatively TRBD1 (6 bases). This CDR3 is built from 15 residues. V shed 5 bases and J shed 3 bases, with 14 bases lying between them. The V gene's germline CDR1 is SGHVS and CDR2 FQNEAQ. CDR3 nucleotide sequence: TGTGCCAGCAGCCTATCCGACAGGTACAATCAGCCCCAGCATTTT. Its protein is CASSLSDRYNQPQHF.